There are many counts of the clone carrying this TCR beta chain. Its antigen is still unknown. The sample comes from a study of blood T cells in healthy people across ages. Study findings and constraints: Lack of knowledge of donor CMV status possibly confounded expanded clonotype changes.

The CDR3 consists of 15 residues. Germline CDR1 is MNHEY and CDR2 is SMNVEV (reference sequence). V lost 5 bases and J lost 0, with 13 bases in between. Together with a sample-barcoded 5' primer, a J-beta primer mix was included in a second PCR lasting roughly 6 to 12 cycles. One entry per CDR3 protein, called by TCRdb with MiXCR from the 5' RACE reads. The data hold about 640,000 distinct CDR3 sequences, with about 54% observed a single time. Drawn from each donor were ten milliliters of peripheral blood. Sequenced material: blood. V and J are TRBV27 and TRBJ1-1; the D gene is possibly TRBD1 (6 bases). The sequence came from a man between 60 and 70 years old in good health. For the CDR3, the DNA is TGTGCCAGCAGTGAAATACAGGGCTTGAACACTGAAGCTTTCTTT. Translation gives CASSEIQGLNTEAFF.